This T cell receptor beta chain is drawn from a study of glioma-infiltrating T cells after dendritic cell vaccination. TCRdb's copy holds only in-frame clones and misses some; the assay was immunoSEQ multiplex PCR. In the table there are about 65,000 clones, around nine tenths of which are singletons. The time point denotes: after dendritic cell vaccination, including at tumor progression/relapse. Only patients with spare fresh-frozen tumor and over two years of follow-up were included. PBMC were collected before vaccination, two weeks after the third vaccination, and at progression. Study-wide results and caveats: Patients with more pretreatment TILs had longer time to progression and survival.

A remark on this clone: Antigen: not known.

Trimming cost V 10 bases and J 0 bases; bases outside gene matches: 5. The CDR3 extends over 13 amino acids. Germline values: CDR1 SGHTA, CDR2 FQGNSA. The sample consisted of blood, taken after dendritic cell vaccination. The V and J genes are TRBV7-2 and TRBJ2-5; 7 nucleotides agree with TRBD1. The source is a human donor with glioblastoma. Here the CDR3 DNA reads TGTGCCACCACCGGGACAGACCAAGAGACCCAGTACTTC. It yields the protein CATTGTDQETQYF.